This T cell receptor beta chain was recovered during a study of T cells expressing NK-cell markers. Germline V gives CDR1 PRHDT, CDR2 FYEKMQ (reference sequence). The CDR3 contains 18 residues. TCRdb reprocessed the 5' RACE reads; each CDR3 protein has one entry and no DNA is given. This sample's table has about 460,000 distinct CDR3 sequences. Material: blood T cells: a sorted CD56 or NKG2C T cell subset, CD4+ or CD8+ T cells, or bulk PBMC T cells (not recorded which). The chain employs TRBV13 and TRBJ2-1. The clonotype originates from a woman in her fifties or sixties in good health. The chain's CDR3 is CASSLVTSGFSSYNEQFF.